This TCR beta chain was identified during a study of human T cells and chemical hapten exposure. Across the study: Minor pooled library volume differences mainly drove per-sample TCR yield variation.

The ends were cut back, 5 bases at V and 2 bases at J, with 7 bases in the middle. The CDR3 loop spans 12 amino acids. What the library attached to individual cDNA molecules were unique molecular identifiers. In the authors' methods: Counts of TCRs in each sample centred on a median of 95,638 and extended from around 24,000 to 710,000. MiXCR, applied by TCRdb to the reads, yields one record per CDR3 protein. These V and J calls derive from TCRdb rather than the authors' analysis. This repertoire shows about 120,000 distinct CDR3 sequences, roughly 8.5% found once; its top ten account for approximately 1.4%. It was from unfractionated whole blood that total RNA was extracted.

The sample was whole blood. The clonotype comes from a human donor in good health. Some clones in this sample may be carry-over from other donors' samples. The chain carries TRBV12-3 or TRBV12-4 and TRBJ2-7; D is uncertain. The CDR3 nucleotides read TGTGCCAGCAGTCTCCTCCCCTACGAGCAGTACTTC. Amino acid sequence: CASSLLPYEQYF.